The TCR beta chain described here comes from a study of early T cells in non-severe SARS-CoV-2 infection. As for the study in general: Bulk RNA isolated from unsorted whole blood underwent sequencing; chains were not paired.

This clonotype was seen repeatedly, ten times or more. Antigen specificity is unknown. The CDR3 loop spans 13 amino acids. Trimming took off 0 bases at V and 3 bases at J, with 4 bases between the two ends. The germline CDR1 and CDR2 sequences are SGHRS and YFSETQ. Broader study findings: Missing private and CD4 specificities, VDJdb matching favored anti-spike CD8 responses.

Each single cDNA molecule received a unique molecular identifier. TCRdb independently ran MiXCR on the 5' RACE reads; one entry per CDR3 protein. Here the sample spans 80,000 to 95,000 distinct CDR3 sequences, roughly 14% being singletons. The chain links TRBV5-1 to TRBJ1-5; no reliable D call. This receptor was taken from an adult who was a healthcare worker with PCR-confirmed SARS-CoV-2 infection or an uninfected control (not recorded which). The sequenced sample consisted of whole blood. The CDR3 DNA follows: TGCGCCAGCAGCTTGGAACCCAATCAGCCCCAGCATTTT. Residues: CASSLEPNQPQHF.